The 8 T cell receptor beta chains presented below share a single source sample, sequenced in a study of blood T cell repertoires in COVID-19. The repertoire was sequenced with immunoSEQ multiplex PCR; TCRdb's copy has only in-frame clones and lacks some. The profile shows around 300,000 clones, around 88% of them singletons. The sequenced sample consisted of peripheral blood. These TCRs come from a man younger than 45 with active or convalescent COVID-19.

V is TRBV19 and J is TRBJ2-5, with D tentatively TRBD1 (5 bases). Germline CDR1 reads LNHDA; CDR2 reads SQIVND (reference sequence). Trimming shortened V by 5 bases and J by 3 bases, and 7 bases separated the two germline ends. The CDR3 consists of 12 residues. Here the CDR3 DNA reads TGTGCCAGTAGTTCCAGGGAAGAGACCCAGTACTTC. Translated: CASSSREETQYF.

The rearrangement joins TRBV9 to TRBJ2-5, with 7 bases matching TRBD1. The CDR3 extends over 14 amino acids. The V gene's germline CDR1 is SGDLS and CDR2 YYNGEE. V gave up 1 base and J gave up 5 bases; unmatched junction bases: 5. CDR3 residues: CASSVMDRMETQYF. CDR3 nucleotide sequence: TGTGCCAGCAGCGTAATGGACAGGATGGAGACCCAGTACTTC.

J is TRBJ2-7 and V is TRBV24-1; TRBD1 aligns across 7 bases. The CDR3 runs to 16 residues. Germline V gene sequence: CDR1 KGHDR, CDR2 SFDVKD. The V gene end was trimmed by 2 bases and the J gene end by 0 bases; junction bases not matched to a gene: 6. The CDR3 DNA reads as TGTGCCACCAGTGATTCGGGACAGAGATCCTCCTACGAGCAGTACTTC. It yields the protein CATSDSGQRSSYEQYF.

This clone occurred once. The gene calls are TRBV11-2 and TRBJ1-1; tentative D call: TRBD1 (6 bases). The V gene lost 0 bases and the J gene lost 8 bases, with 13 bases spanning the gap. The CDR3 spans 14 residues. Per germline, CDR1 SGHAT and CDR2 FQNNGV. The CDR3 sequence: CASSLEGAAGEAFF. CDR3 in DNA: TGTGCCAGCAGCTTAGAGGGGGCGGCAGGGGAAGCTTTCTTT.

This clone occurred once. V usage is TRBV16 and J usage is TRBJ1-1, with 8 bases aligning to TRBD1. Germline V lookup: CDR1 KGHSY, CDR2 FQNENV. V trimming: 0 bases; J trimming: 3 bases; junction bases outside the gene matches: 6. The CDR3 totals 16 residues. The CDR3 nucleotides are TGTGCCAGCAGCCAATCTGGTCAGGGGGCCCACACTGAAGCTTTCTTT. This gives the protein CASSQSGQGAHTEAFF.

The rearrangement links TRBV19 to TRBJ1-2; unclear D gene. The CDR3 extends over 15 amino acids. Germline V gives CDR1 LNHDA, CDR2 SQIVND (reference sequence). Trimming took off 1 base at V and 0 bases at J, with 9 bases between the two ends. The CDR3 nucleotides read TGTGCCAGTAGTATAGCAGGAAGGTCTAACTATGGCTACACCTTC. It specifies CASSIAGRSNYGYTF.

A single count supports this clone. This chain links TRBV10-3 with TRBJ2-1, with 13 bases aligning to TRBD2. J was trimmed by 6 bases and V by 0 bases; bases with no gene match: 5. The CDR3 is 17 amino acids. CDR1 ENHRY and CDR2 SYGVKD come from the germline V gene. The CDR3 DNA sequence: TGTGCCATCAGTGAGTCGTTGGGACTAGCGGGATTCAATGAGCAGTTCTTC. Translated, it gives CAISESLGLAGFNEQFF.

The chain joins TRBV7-6 to TRBJ2-1; D ambiguous. The germline gives CDR1 SGHVS, CDR2 FNYEAQ. The CDR3 sequence is 15 residues long. V gave up 5 bases and J gave up 0 bases, with 11 bases separating them. The CDR3 DNA sequence: TGTGCCAGCAGCCCACATACCAGCTCCTACAATGAGCAGTTCTTC. Its translation: CASSPHTSSYNEQFF.